These 20 T cell receptor beta chains were all obtained from the same sample, sequenced in a study of Tregs in tolerant kidney transplant recipients. Here immunoSEQ multiplex PCR was the method, and the copy in TCRdb shows in-frame clones only, minus some. The sample lists roughly 66,000 clones, about nine tenths occurring once. The sequencing used CD8+ T cells from blood, collected before the transplant. These receptors were collected from a human donor who received a combined kidney and bone marrow transplant.

The rearrangement joins TRBV4-1 to TRBJ2-2; D may be TRBD1 (6 bases). The CDR3 runs 14 residues. Germline assignment: CDR1 MGHRA and CDR2 YSYEKL. V was cut by 3 bases and J by 4 bases, with 9 bases left in between. This CDR3 reads CASSQQGSTGELFF. The CDR3 DNA follows: TGCGCCAGCAGCCAGCAGGGGTCCACCGGGGAGCTGTTTTTT.

J is TRBJ2-5 and V is TRBV11-2; 8 bases agree with TRBD2. The CDR3 covers 16 residues. V was pared by 2 bases and J by 5 bases, with 10 bases of the junction left unmatched. CDR1 is SGHAT, CDR2 FQNNGV, per germline. In DNA form, the CDR3 reads TGTGCCAGCAGCTTAAGTACAGCGGGAGTGGGGGAGACCCAGTACTTC. Protein: CASSLSTAGVGETQYF.

The V call is TRBV11-2, the J call TRBJ2-7, with D hard to call. CDR3 length equals 12 residues. Per the germline V gene, CDR1 is SGHAT and CDR2 is FQNNGV. V shed 5 bases and J shed 4 bases, with 9 bases lying between them. The CDR3, as DNA: TGTGCCAGCAGCCAAGCCCCATACGAGCAGTACTTC. Amino acids: CASSQAPYEQYF.

This clone was seen only a few times. This chain joins TRBV30 and TRBJ2-7, with 10 positions matching TRBD1. Germline CDR1 reads GTSNPN; CDR2 reads SVGIG (reference sequence). The CDR3 runs to 14 residues. V lost 2 bases and J lost 3; bases outside the gene matches: 4. The CDR3 is CAWSPGTGDYEQYF. The CDR3 nucleotides are TGTGCCTGGAGTCCCGGGACAGGGGACTACGAGCAGTACTTC.

The CDR3, as DNA: TGTGCCTGGGCGACAGGGGGCCGGGCCGGGGAGCTGTTTTTT. This sequence encodes CAWATGGRAGELFF. The chain recombines TRBV30 with TRBJ2-2; 10 bases fit TRBD1. J was trimmed by 6 bases and V by 5 bases; bases with no gene match: 6. CDR3 size: 14 residues. Looked up from germline, CDR1 is GTSNPN and CDR2 is SVGIG (reference sequence).

The chain uses TRBV30 and TRBJ1-5; 10 bases are a match to TRBD1. Per germline, CDR1 GTSNPN and CDR2 SVGIG (reference sequence). This CDR3 contains 14 residues. Trimming took 2 bases from V and 6 from J; bases not matched to a gene: 4. CDR3 DNA sequence: TGTGCCTGGAGTCCGGGACAGGGGCGTCAGCCCCAGCATTTT. This translates into CAWSPGQGRQPQHF.

The genes are TRBV19 and TRBJ2-7; perhaps TRBD2 as D (6 bases). Germline V gene data show CDR1 as LNHDA and CDR2 as SQIVND (reference sequence). This CDR3 has 17 residues. V dropped 5 bases and J dropped 2 bases, with 22 bases sitting between them. CDR3 in DNA: TGTGCCAGTAGTTCCTATCATGACCAGCGGGTACCCTACGAGCAGTACTTC. As protein: CASSSYHDQRVPYEQYF.

This clone was counted once. This sequence joins TRBV6-5 and TRBJ1-1; TRBD1 agrees at 7 bases. This CDR3 comprises 13 residues. V shed 6 bases, J shed 1 base, and the junction held 2 bases outside the gene matches. Germline V gene sequence: CDR1 MNHEY, CDR2 SVGAGI. Written as DNA, the CDR3 is TGTGCCAGCAGCTGGACAGGGAACACTGAAGCTTTCTTT. Translating gives CASSWTGNTEAFF.

This rearrangement joins TRBV7-9 to TRBJ2-3; TRBD2 agrees at 14 bases. The CDR3 contains 17 residues. The germline CDR1 and CDR2 sequences are SEHNR and FQNEAQ (reference sequence). V shed 4 bases, J shed 4 bases, and the junction held 7 bases outside the gene matches. The CDR3 reads CASSSGLAGVGADTQYF. CDR3 nucleotide sequence: TGTGCCAGCAGCTCGGGACTAGCGGGAGTGGGGGCAGATACGCAGTATTTT.

The chain carries TRBV10-3 and TRBJ1-1; D unresolved. The V end lost 3 bases, the J end lost 7 bases, and 6 bases lay between the germline ends. Germline values: CDR1 ENHRY, CDR2 SYGVKD. CDR3 size: 11 residues. The CDR3 is CAISEADEAFF. CDR3 nucleotide sequence: TGTGCCATCAGTGAAGCGGATGAAGCTTTCTTT.

Concerning this clone itself: In the same sample, other DNA sequences code for this CDR3. The rearrangement uses TRBV9 and TRBJ2-7; D gene unclear. The CDR3 is made up of 11 amino acids. Per germline, CDR1 SGDLS and CDR2 YYNGEE. Trimming took 3 bases from V and 4 from J, leaving 5 bases between them. CDR3: CASSAGYEQYF. CDR3 coding DNA: TGTGCCAGCAGCGCCGGGTACGAGCAGTACTTC.

The chain uses TRBV4-1 and TRBJ1-4, with 8 bases that match TRBD1. V was pared by 4 bases and J by 6 bases, with 7 bases of the junction left unmatched. Germline assignment: CDR1 MGHRA and CDR2 YSYEKL. The CDR3 consists of 15 residues. CDR3 region: CASSPMDREDEKLFF. CDR3 nucleotides: TGCGCCAGCAGCCCCATGGACAGGGAGGATGAAAAACTGTTTTTT.

V usage is TRBV10-3 and J usage is TRBJ2-7, with 9 bases aligning to TRBD1. Germline V lookup: CDR1 ENHRY, CDR2 SYGVKD. The CDR3 is 15 amino acids. Trimming at V came to 0 bases and at J to 1 base, leaving 1 base not matched to a gene. The CDR3 sequence is CAISESTGGSYEQYF. CDR3 nucleotides: TGTGCCATCAGTGAGTCGACAGGGGGTTCCTACGAGCAGTACTTC.

V is TRBV9 and J is TRBJ1-5; no definite D call. The ends were cut back, 0 bases at V and 3 bases at J, with 7 bases in the middle. The CDR3 extends over 14 amino acids. The V gene's germline CDR1 is SGDLS and CDR2 YYNGEE. The CDR3 DNA reads as TGTGCCAGCAGCGTAGGCGGGTTCAATCAGCCCCAGCATTTT. As protein: CASSVGGFNQPQHF.

The chain has TRBV27 and TRBJ2-1, with D tentatively TRBD1 (5 bases). Germline CDR1 reads MNHEY; CDR2 reads SMNVEV (reference sequence). V was clipped by 5 bases and J by 5 bases, with 10 bases between them. The CDR3 totals 13 residues. The CDR3 DNA reads TGTGCCAGCAGTATACAGGTTAACAATGAGCAGTTCTTC. Its translation: CASSIQVNNEQFF.

The V gene is TRBV25-1, the J gene TRBJ1-1; D perhaps matches TRBD1 (5 bases). The CDR3 consists of 14 residues. V was pared by 6 bases and J by 5 bases, with 16 bases between. Per germline, CDR1 MGHDK and CDR2 SYGVNS. In DNA form, the CDR3 reads TGTGCCAGCAGGGGACGGGGGGTGGTGACTGAAGCTTTCTTT. Amino acids: CASRGRGVVTEAFF.

This clone has only one observation. This chain joins TRBV4-1 and TRBJ2-2; 11 bases map to TRBD2. The germline CDR1 and CDR2 sequences are MGHRA and YSYEKL. CDR3 size: 18 residues. Trimming removed 0 bases from V and 7 bases from J; junction bases left unmatched: 10. In nucleotides, the CDR3 is TGCGCCAGCAGCCAAGATCCTCTTAGCGGGAGGGCTGGCGGGGAGCTGTTTTTT. Translating it yields CASSQDPLSGRAGGELFF.

This chain links TRBV4-1 with TRBJ2-7; TRBD1 agrees at 8 bases. Losses at the gene ends were 3 bases for V and 2 bases for J; bases not matched to a gene: 3. Germline assignment: CDR1 MGHRA and CDR2 YSYEKL. The CDR3 covers 14 residues. CDR3 amino acids: CASSQRTGPYEQYF. CDR3 nucleotides: TGCGCCAGCAGCCAGCGGACAGGGCCCTACGAGCAGTACTTC.

The rearrangement joins TRBV4-1 to TRBJ2-1; tentative D call: TRBD2 (6 bases). CDR3 length: 16 residues. The V and J ends lost 0 bases and 4 bases respectively, with 13 bases between them. Germline loops: CDR1 MGHRA, CDR2 YSYEKL. The CDR3 spells CASSQDKGTLYNEQFF. CDR3 DNA: TGCGCCAGCAGCCAAGATAAAGGGACTTTATACAATGAGCAGTTCTTC.

The chain carries TRBV9 and TRBJ2-1; the match to TRBD2 covers 11 bases. Per the germline V gene, CDR1 is SGDLS and CDR2 is YYNGEE. The J segment lost 9 bases and the V segment lost 1 base, leaving 6 bases of the junction unmatched. The CDR3 spans 15 residues. In nucleotides, the CDR3 is TGTGCCAGCAGCGTAACTAGCGGGAGAATGAGTGAGCAGTTCTTC. It encodes CASSVTSGRMSEQFF. The full variable domain, rest sourced from reference TRBV9 and TRBJ2-1, is DSGVTQTPKHLITATGQRVTLRCSPRSGDLSVYWYQQSLDQGLQFLIQYYNGEERAKGNILERFSAQQFPDLHSELNLSSLELGDSALYFCASSVTSGRMSEQFFGPGTRLTVL.